This is a list of T cell receptor beta chains from one sample in a study of blood T cell repertoires in COVID-19. Using immunoSEQ multiplex PCR, the repertoire was profiled, and TCRdb retains in-frame clones only, with some absent. The data hold 140,000 or so clones, with about 88% observed a single time. The sequenced sample was peripheral blood. The receptors shown here come from a human donor with COVID-19, enrolled during active disease. The donor label of this sample is uncertain. Both conserved end residues are part of each CDR3. Each record gives: V gene, D gene, J gene, clone size, CDR3 protein, CDR3 DNA. A D gene is named only where the DNA matches it firmly. The listing skips clone size in some rows; elsewhere it reads once, few, many or a size class.

>TRBV24-1|-|TRBJ2-7|-
CATSARGVRDEQYF
TGTGCCACCAGCGCACGGGGAGTTCGAGACGAGCAGTACTTC
>TRBV18|-|TRBJ1-2|-
CASSPPAGENYGYTF
TGTGCCAGCTCACCCCCAGCGGGAGAGAACTATGGCTACACCTTC
>TRBV7-3|-|TRBJ1-1|-
CASSSLGPNTEAFF
TGTGCCAGCAGCTCACTTGGGCCGAACACTGAAGCTTTCTTT
>TRBV5-1|-|TRBJ1-2|-
CASSFTTPGLGGYTF
TGCGCCAGCAGCTTCACTACGCCAGGGTTGGGTGGCTACACCTTC
>TRBV7-2|TRBD1|TRBJ1-2|-
CASSFRQGANYGYTF
TGTGCCAGCAGTTTTAGACAGGGGGCTAACTATGGCTACACCTTC
>TRBV18|-|TRBJ1-2|-
CASSPVSTNYGYTF
TGTGCCAGCTCACCGGTGTCTACTAACTATGGCTACACCTTC
>TRBV12-3/TRBV12-4|-|TRBJ2-4|once
CASSRLVNIQYF
TGTGCCAGCAGTCGGCTAGTAAACATTCAGTACTTC
>TRBV9|-|TRBJ2-3|-
CASSTERTVYPADTQYF
TGTGCCAGCAGCACAGAGAGAACTGTCTATCCGGCAGATACGCAGTATTTT
>TRBV12-5|-|TRBJ2-2|-
CASGLSVNTGELFF
TGTGCTAGTGGTTTGTCAGTTAACACCGGGGAGCTGTTTTTT
>TRBV27|-|TRBJ2-3|-
CASNPDGGPSTDTQYF
TGTGCCAGCAATCCCGACGGGGGTCCTAGCACAGATACGCAGTATTTT
>TRBV6-5|-|TRBJ1-2|-
CASITGIPNYGYTF
TGTGCCAGCATTACAGGGATCCCCAACTATGGCTACACCTTC
>TRBV28|TRBD1|TRBJ1-2|-
CASSPGQGDGYTF
TGTGCCAGCAGTCCCGGACAGGGGGATGGCTACACCTTC
>TRBV19|TRBD1|TRBJ1-3|-
CASSIWDRGHGNTIYF
TGTGCCAGTAGTATATGGGACAGGGGGCATGGAAACACCATATATTTT
>TRBV3-1/TRBV3-2|TRBD2|TRBJ2-2|-
CASRPAGEGTGELFF
TGTGCCAGCAGGCCAGCGGGAGAGGGTACCGGGGAGCTGTTTTTT
>TRBV4-2|-|TRBJ2-7|-
CASSQDTRESYEQYF
TGTGCCAGCAGCCAAGATACACGGGAGTCCTACGAGCAGTACTTC
>TRBV27|TRBD1|TRBJ2-6|-
CASSLTGNLRANVLTF
TGTGCCAGCAGTTTGACAGGGAACCTAAGGGCCAACGTCCTGACTTTC
>TRBV7-9|-|TRBJ1-2|-
CASSLLWDTGGYTF
TGTGCCAGCAGCTTATTGTGGGACACCGGCGGTTACACCTTC
>TRBV12-3/TRBV12-4|TRBD1|TRBJ1-2|-
CASRGDRGHGYTF
TGTGCCAGCAGGGGGGACAGGGGGCATGGCTACACCTTC
>TRBV25-1|TRBD1|TRBJ2-7|-
CASSGDRGGFEQYF
TGTGCCAGCAGTGGAGACAGGGGTGGGTTCGAGCAGTACTTC
>TRBV5-1|-|TRBJ2-1|-
CASSLAVDNEQFF
TGCGCCAGCAGCTTGGCGGTTGACAATGAGCAGTTCTTC
>TRBV19|-|TRBJ2-3|once
CASSIDFSGFTDTQYF
TGTGCCAGTAGTATAGATTTCTCTGGCTTCACAGATACGCAGTATTTT
>TRBV5-1|TRBD1|TRBJ1-6|-
CASSTGQGVGSPLHF
TGCGCCAGCAGCACAGGACAGGGGGTTGGTTCACCCCTCCACTTT
>TRBV2|-|TRBJ2-2|-
CASKEWGERLTGELFF
TGTGCCAGCAAAGAATGGGGGGAGCGTCTCACCGGGGAGCTGTTTTTT
>TRBV7-9|-|TRBJ1-2|-
CASSLTPNGYTF
TGTGCCAGCAGCTTAACTCCGAATGGCTACACCTTC
>TRBV7-8|-|TRBJ1-2|-
CASSLLRETQGYTF
TGTGCCAGCAGCTTACTCAGGGAAACACAGGGCTACACCTTC
>TRBV10-3|-|TRBJ2-7|-
CAISTPGLPYEQYF
TGTGCCATCAGTACCCCGGGACTCCCCTACGAGCAGTACTTC
>TRBV10-3|-|TRBJ2-7|-
CAISVEGAYEQYF
TGTGCCATCAGTGTGGAGGGGGCGTACGAGCAGTACTTC
>TRBV30|-|TRBJ1-2|-
CAQQREGSYTF
TGTGCCCAGCAGCGGGAGGGGAGCTACACCTTC
>TRBV9|TRBD1|TRBJ2-7|-
CASSVYGTGTYEQYF
TGTGCCAGCAGCGTATATGGGACAGGGACCTACGAGCAGTACTTC
>TRBV12-3/TRBV12-4|-|TRBJ2-5|-
CASSLQGETQYF
TGTGCCAGCAGCTTACAGGGTGAGACCCAGTACTTC
>TRBV11-2|-|TRBJ1-5|-
CASSFLTNQPQHF
TGTGCCAGCAGTTTCTTAACAAATCAGCCCCAGCATTTT
>TRBV19|-|TRBJ1-1|-
CASSIALRTPNTEAFF
TGTGCCAGTAGTATAGCACTCCGGACACCTAACACTGAAGCTTTCTTT
>TRBV6-6|-|TRBJ1-4|-
CASSYSGEKGEEKLFF
TGTGCCAGCAGTTACTCGGGGGAAAAGGGGGAGGAAAAACTGTTTTTT
>TRBV5-1|-|TRBJ2-7|-
CASSSGRENYEQYF
TGCGCCAGCAGCTCGGGACGGGAGAACTACGAGCAGTACTTC
>TRBV6-5|-|TRBJ1-1|-
CASSLEGGVNTEAFF
TGTGCCAGCAGTCTCGAGGGTGGGGTGAACACTGAAGCTTTCTTT
>TRBV5-6|-|TRBJ1-2|-
CASSLPYRDGSYTF
TGTGCCAGCAGCTTACCCTACAGGGATGGGAGCTACACCTTC
>TRBV6-2/TRBV6-3|-|TRBJ1-2|-
CASSYSVASGGYTF
TGTGCCAGCAGTTACTCAGTGGCTTCGGGTGGCTACACCTTC
>TRBV2|-|TRBJ2-4|-
CASSFQGGGKNIQYF
TGTGCCAGCAGTTTTCAGGGGGGTGGCAAAAACATTCAGTACTTC
>TRBV7-6|TRBD1|TRBJ1-3|-
CASSTTPGQGNTIYF
TGTGCCAGCAGCACCACACCGGGACAGGGAAACACCATATATTTT
>TRBV6-5|-|TRBJ1-5|-
CASLALYGNQPQHF
TGTGCCAGCCTCGCACTCTACGGGAATCAGCCCCAGCATTTT
>TRBV7-9|-|TRBJ1-1|-
CASSPAANTEAFF
TGTGCCAGCAGCCCCGCGGCGAACACTGAAGCTTTCTTT
>TRBV2|TRBD1|TRBJ1-5|-
CASNGGQGTDQPQHF
TGTGCCAGCAATGGGGGACAGGGTACGGATCAGCCCCAGCATTTT
>TRBV11-2|TRBD1|TRBJ2-1|-
CASSSYRGPSYNEQFF
TGTGCCAGCAGCTCATACAGGGGTCCCTCATACAATGAGCAGTTCTTC
>TRBV6-5|-|TRBJ2-1|-
CASSYSSENYNEQFF
TGTGCCAGCAGTTACTCTAGCGAAAACTACAATGAGCAGTTCTTC